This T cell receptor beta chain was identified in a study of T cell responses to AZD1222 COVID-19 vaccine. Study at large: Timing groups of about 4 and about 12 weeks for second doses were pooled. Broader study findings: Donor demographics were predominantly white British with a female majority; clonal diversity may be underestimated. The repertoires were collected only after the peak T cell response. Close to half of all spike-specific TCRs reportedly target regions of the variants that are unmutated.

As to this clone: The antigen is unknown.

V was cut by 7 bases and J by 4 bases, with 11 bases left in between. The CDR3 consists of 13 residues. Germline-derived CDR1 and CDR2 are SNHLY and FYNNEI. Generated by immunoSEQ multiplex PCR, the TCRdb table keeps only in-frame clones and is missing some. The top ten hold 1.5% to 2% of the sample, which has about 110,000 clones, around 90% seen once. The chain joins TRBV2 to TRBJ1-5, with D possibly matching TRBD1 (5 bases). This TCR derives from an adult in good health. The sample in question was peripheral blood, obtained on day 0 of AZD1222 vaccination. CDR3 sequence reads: CASMGQANQPQHF. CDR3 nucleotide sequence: TGTGCCAGCATGGGGCAGGCAAATCAGCCCCAGCATTTT.